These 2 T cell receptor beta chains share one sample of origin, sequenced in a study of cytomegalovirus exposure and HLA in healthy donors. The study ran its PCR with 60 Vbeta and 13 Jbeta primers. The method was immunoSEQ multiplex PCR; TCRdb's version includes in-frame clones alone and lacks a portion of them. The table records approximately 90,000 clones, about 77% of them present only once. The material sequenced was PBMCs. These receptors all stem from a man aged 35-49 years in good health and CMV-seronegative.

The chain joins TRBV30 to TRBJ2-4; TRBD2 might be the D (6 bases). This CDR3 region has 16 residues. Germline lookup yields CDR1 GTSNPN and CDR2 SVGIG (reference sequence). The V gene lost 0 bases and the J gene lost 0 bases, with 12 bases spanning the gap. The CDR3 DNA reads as TGTGCCTGGAGTGTATCGAGGCGGGGAGCCAAAAACATTCAGTACTTC. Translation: CAWSVSRRGAKNIQYF. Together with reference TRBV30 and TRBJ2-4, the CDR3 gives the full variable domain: SQTIHQWPATLVQPVGSPLSLECTVEGTSNPNLYWYRQAAGRGLQLLFYSVGIGQISSEVPQNLSASRPQDRQFILSSKKLLLSDSGFYLCAWSVSRRGAKNIQYFGAGTRLSVL.

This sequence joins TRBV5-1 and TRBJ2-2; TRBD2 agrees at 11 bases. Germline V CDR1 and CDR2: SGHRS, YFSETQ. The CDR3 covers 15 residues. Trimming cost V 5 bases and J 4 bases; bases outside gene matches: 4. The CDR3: CASRLGTSGTGELFF. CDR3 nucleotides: TGCGCCAGCAGGCTGGGGACTAGCGGCACCGGGGAGCTGTTTTTT.